One sample yielded the 23 T cell receptor beta chains listed below, sequenced in a study of cytomegalovirus exposure and HLA in healthy donors. PCR involved 60 Vbeta and 13 Jbeta primers. Repertoires were generated with immunoSEQ multiplex PCR, while TCRdb's copy carries only in-frame clones and drops some. The sample includes 100,000 to 150,000 clones, approximately 80% seen only once; the top ten take more than 4%. Sequences were obtained from PBMCs. The receptors originated from a male donor in good health and CMV-seropositive.

V usage is TRBV5-1 and J usage is TRBJ1-4; D possibly corresponds to TRBD1 (6 bases). The CDR3 sequence is 15 residues long. The germline V gene has CDR1 SGHRS and CDR2 YFSETQ. V lost 4 bases, J lost 3 bases, and 13 bases lay in between. CDR3 in DNA: TGCGCCAGCAGCGGAACAGGGCTGCCTAATGAAAAACTGTTTTTT. It translates to CASSGTGLPNEKLFF.

The rearrangement joins TRBV15 to TRBJ2-2, with 7 bases matching TRBD2. The CDR3 sequence is 16 residues long. Losses at the gene ends were 0 bases for V and 7 bases for J; bases not matched to a gene: 8. Germline values: CDR1 LNHNV, CDR2 YYDKDF (reference sequence). Here the CDR3 DNA reads TGTGCCACCAGCAGAGATCTTGCGGGAGAGGGCGGGGAGCTGTTTTTT. Amino acid sequence: CATSRDLAGEGGELFF.

This chain connects TRBV28 to TRBJ2-5; 10 nucleotides line up with TRBD1. This CDR3 has 13 residues. Unmatched junction bases numbered 3, after V lost 5 bases and J lost 6 bases. Germline lookup yields CDR1 MDHEN and CDR2 SYDVKM. DNA for the CDR3: TGTGCCAGCAGTAGACAGGGGGCGCAGACCCAGTACTTC. Its translation: CASSRQGAQTQYF.

This sequence joins TRBV5-5 and TRBJ1-1; 8 nucleotides match TRBD1. Germline values: CDR1 SGHKS, CDR2 YYEKEE (reference sequence). V shed 4 bases, J shed 3 bases, and the junction held 14 bases outside the gene matches. CDR3 length equals 17 residues. For the CDR3, the DNA is TGTGCCAGCAGCCCTTTTTGGCAGGGGGCTGACGACACTGAAGCTTTCTTT. Translation gives CASSPFWQGADDTEAFF. Complete variable domain (other parts from reference TRBV5-5 and TRBJ1-1): DAGVTQSPTHLIKTRGQQVTLRCSPISGHKSVSWYQQVLGQGPQFIFQYYEKEERGRGNFPDRFSARQFPNYSSELNVNALLLGDSALYLCASSPFWQGADDTEAFFGQGTRLTVV.

As regards this clone: The junction and the germline gene differ at one end; a read error may be behind it. The rearrangement links TRBV7-9 to TRBJ2-5; D might be TRBD1 (5 bases). The CDR3 runs to 14 residues. Germline CDR1 is SEHNR and CDR2 is FQNEAQ (reference sequence). CDR3 sequence reads: CSSSLLGREETQYF. CDR3 nucleotide sequence: TGTTCCAGCAGCTTATTGGGGCGCGAAGAGACCCAGTACTTC.

The chain uses TRBV27 and TRBJ2-7; 9 positions agree with TRBD1. Germline-derived CDR1 and CDR2 are MNHEY and SMNVEV (reference sequence). This CDR3 comprises 15 residues. J lost 5 bases, V lost 4 bases, and 9 bases had no gene match. The CDR3 coding sequence is TGTGCCAGCAGTTCTGTTGGGACAGGGAGGAACGAGCAGTACTTC. It translates to CASSSVGTGRNEQYF.

The chain is built from TRBV9 and TRBJ2-1; D remains ambiguous. The CDR3 contains 11 residues. Germline-derived CDR1 and CDR2 are SGDLS and YYNGEE. Trimming stripped 4 bases from V and 8 bases from J, with 7 bases between. For the CDR3, the DNA is TGTGCCAGCAGCATGGCGGATGAGCAGTTCTTC. This encodes CASSMADEQFF.

This rearrangement joins TRBV4-1 to TRBJ2-3; TRBD2 aligns across 11 bases. This CDR3 spans 18 amino acids. CDR1 is MGHRA and CDR2 is YSYEKL in the germline V gene. After removal of 1 base from V and 0 bases from J, the junction contained 6 bases not matched to a gene. CDR3 DNA: TGCGCCAGCAGCCAAGCGCTAGCGGGGGGAAGTAGCACAGATACGCAGTATTTT. This encodes CASSQALAGGSSTDTQYF.

V usage is TRBV5-6 and J usage is TRBJ1-2; a possible D gene is TRBD1 (5 bases). The CDR3 runs to 13 residues. The germline gives CDR1 SGHDT, CDR2 YYEEEE. Between the trimmed V and J ends, which lost 0 bases and 4 bases, there was a span of 7 bases. CDR3 nucleotide sequence: TGTGCCAGCAGCTTGGGGGGGGTCTATGGCTACACCTTC. Translating gives CASSLGGVYGYTF.

The chain is built from TRBV21-1 and TRBJ1-1. TRBV21-1 is reported as a pseudogene. The CDR3 is 14 residues long. This chain's CDR3 is CASSKVEGDTEAFF. The CDR3 DNA follows: TGTGCCAGCAGCAAAGTAGAGGGCGACACTGAAGCTTTCTTT.

As concerns this clone: One junction end disagrees with the germline gene, perhaps due to a read error. The rearrangement joins TRBV7-9 to TRBJ2-7, with D possibly TRBD2 on 6 matching bases. Germline V CDR1 and CDR2: SEHNR, FQNEAQ (reference sequence). The CDR3 covers 15 residues. The CDR3 DNA reads as TGTTCCAGCAGCTTTCTAGGGAGGCAGGACGGCGAGCAGTACTTC. This gives the protein CSSSFLGRQDGEQYF.

V gene TRBV2 combines with J gene TRBJ2-7; D possibly corresponds to TRBD1 (6 bases). Trimming removed 2 bases at V and 0 bases at J, with 8 bases between. Germline V gives CDR1 SNHLY, CDR2 FYNNEI. The CDR3 extends over 14 amino acids. CDR3 region: CASSEQGSSYEQYF. The CDR3 coding sequence is TGTGCCAGCAGTGAACAGGGGAGCTCCTACGAGCAGTACTTC.

This clone was picked up a small number of times. The V call is TRBV27, the J call TRBJ1-5; D uncertain. CDR3 size: 16 residues. Trimming shortened V by 0 bases and J by 0 bases, and 9 bases separated the two germline ends. Per the germline V gene, CDR1 is MNHEY and CDR2 is SMNVEV (reference sequence). For the CDR3, the DNA is TGTGCCAGCAGTTTATCGGGAGGGTATAGCAATCAGCCCCAGCATTTT. Its protein is CASSLSGGYSNQPQHF.

The V gene is TRBV7-2, the J gene TRBJ2-7; TRBD2 aligns across 9 bases. V trimming: 0 bases; J trimming: 4 bases; junction bases outside the gene matches: 7. CDR1 is SGHTA and CDR2 is FQGNSA in the germline V gene. This CDR3 comprises 16 residues. The CDR3 is CASSLAGRGGPYEQYF. In DNA, the CDR3 is TGTGCCAGCAGCTTAGCGGGGCGGGGGGGCCCATACGAGCAGTACTTC.

The chain links TRBV6-5 to TRBJ2-1; 7 bases match TRBD2. The trim removed 5 bases at V and 9 bases at J, leaving 4 bases unmatched. The V gene's germline CDR1 is MNHEY and CDR2 SVGAGI. This CDR3 spans 12 amino acids. As DNA, the CDR3 is TGTGCCAGCAGTCTCGGGAGGAGTGAGCAGTTCTTC. Translation gives CASSLGRSEQFF.

This clone was detected a few times. This sequence joins TRBV19 and TRBJ2-2; 9 bases align to TRBD1. The CDR3 spans 16 residues. CDR1 and CDR2 (germline): LNHDA, SQIVND (reference sequence). V was pared by 4 bases and J by 7 bases, with 10 bases of the junction left unmatched. This CDR3 is CASSTGTGRRGGELFF. The CDR3 DNA follows: TGTGCCAGTAGTACAGGGACAGGGAGGCGTGGCGGGGAGCTGTTTTTT. The full variable domain, rest sourced from reference TRBV19 and TRBJ2-2, is DGGITQSPKYLFRKEGQNVTLSCEQNLNHDAMYWYRQDPGQGLRLIYYSQIVNDFQKGDIAEGYSVSREKKESFPLTVTSAQKNPTAFYLCASSTGTGRRGGELFFGEGSRLTVL.

With regard to this clone: A read error may account for a junction end that differs from germline. V usage is TRBV7-9 and J usage is TRBJ2-5; TRBD2 matches 9 bases. There are 14 residues in the CDR3. Looked up from germline, CDR1 is SEHNR and CDR2 is FQNEAQ (reference sequence). The CDR3 region is CASSVAGVTETQYF. The CDR3 region has the DNA TGTGCCAGCAGCGTAGCGGGAGTTACAGAGACCCAGTACTTC.

This clone has just a few counts. The gene calls are TRBV5-4 and TRBJ2-1, with 8 bases aligning to TRBD1. Germline CDR1 and CDR2: SGHNT and YYREEE (reference sequence). V dropped 0 bases and J dropped 4; count of bases not matched to a gene: 3. This CDR3 comprises 15 residues. CDR3 sequence reads: CASSLGDRRYNEQFF. The CDR3 DNA reads TGTGCCAGCAGCTTGGGGGACAGGAGATACAATGAGCAGTTCTTC.

The V call is TRBV5-6, the J call TRBJ1-2; 8 nucleotides line up with TRBD1. The junction had 6 bases not matched to a gene; V was cut back by 4 bases and J by 4 bases. The CDR3 extends over 14 amino acids. Germline lookup yields CDR1 SGHDT and CDR2 YYEEEE. DNA of the CDR3: TGTGCCAGCAGCCGATCGGACAGGGCCTATGGCTACACCTTC. Translated, it gives CASSRSDRAYGYTF.

The chain is built from TRBV11-2 and TRBJ2-7; 9 nucleotides match TRBD1. Per germline, CDR1 SGHAT and CDR2 FQNNGV. The V gene end was trimmed by 3 bases and the J gene end by 3 bases; junction bases not matched to a gene: 3. This CDR3 region has 14 residues. The CDR3 loop reads CASSFGQGNYEQYF. For the CDR3, the DNA is TGTGCCAGCAGCTTCGGACAGGGGAACTACGAGCAGTACTTC.

This clone turned up a few times. V gene TRBV5-1 combines with J gene TRBJ1-1, with D maybe TRBD1 (5 bases). V gave up 0 bases and J gave up 10 bases, with 10 bases separating them. This CDR3 has 12 amino acids. CDR1 and CDR2 from the germline V gene are SGHRS and YFSETQ. CDR3 protein: CASSLGSGSAFF. CDR3 DNA sequence: TGCGCCAGCAGCTTGGGGTCAGGGTCAGCTTTCTTT.

The count of this clone is one. J is TRBJ1-1 and V is TRBV19; TRBD1 matches at 8 bases. The CDR3 has 14 amino acids. The germline CDR1 and CDR2 sequences are LNHDA and SQIVND (reference sequence). V was pared by 6 bases and J by 4 bases, with 7 bases of the junction left unmatched. This chain's CDR3 is CASRQGGVPTEAFF. The CDR3 DNA reads TGTGCCAGTAGACAGGGGGGGGTTCCCACTGAAGCTTTCTTT.

The chain uses TRBV7-9 and TRBJ2-7, with D perhaps matching TRBD2 (7 bases). The length of the CDR3 is 16 residues. V was trimmed by 2 bases and J by 0 bases, leaving 14 bases between them. From germline, CDR1 is SEHNR and CDR2 FQNEAQ (reference sequence). The chain's CDR3 is CASSLLGGPRSYEQYF. In DNA form, the CDR3 reads TGTGCCAGCAGCTTACTCGGGGGGCCCCGCTCCTACGAGCAGTACTTC.